This passage covers 18 T cell receptor beta chains from one sample sequenced in a study of T cell responses to AZD1222 COVID-19 vaccine. Using immunoSEQ multiplex PCR, the repertoire was profiled, and TCRdb retains in-frame clones only, with some absent. Of fewer than 130,000 clones in the sample, nearly 90% are singletons; the top ten hold around 3.2%. The sample consisted of peripheral blood, taken on day 0 of AZD1222 vaccination. The receptors here all came from an adult in good health.

The chain couples TRBV29-1 to TRBJ2-5; TRBD2 agrees at 7 bases. CDR3 length equals 15 residues. The V gene end was trimmed by 3 bases and the J gene end by 0 bases; junction bases not matched to a gene: 7. The V gene's germline CDR1 is SQVTM and CDR2 ANQGSEA. CDR3 sequence (DNA): TGCAGCGTTGACCCGGGACTACCCCACCAAGAGACCCAGTACTTC. Translation gives CSVDPGLPHQETQYF.

This clone occurred a few times. The V call is TRBV24-1, the J call TRBJ1-2; D is possibly TRBD1 (5 bases). Germline CDR1 and CDR2: KGHDR and SFDVKD. CDR3 length: 14 amino acids. Trimming shortened V by 3 bases and J by 4 bases, and 11 bases separated the two germline ends. The CDR3 loop is CATSDTPGIYGYTF. The CDR3 DNA follows: TGTGCCACCAGTGATACCCCAGGGATCTATGGCTACACCTTC.

The chain combines TRBV6-5 with TRBJ1-6; TRBD1 matches 8 bases. The CDR3 totals 14 residues. The germline V gene encodes CDR1 MNHEY and CDR2 SVGAGI. Trimming cost V 5 bases and J 10 bases; bases outside gene matches: 7. The CDR3 nucleotides are TGTGCCAGCAGTCGGACAGGGTTAATGTCACCCCTCCACTTT. Translated, it gives CASSRTGLMSPLHF.

This chain connects TRBV28 to TRBJ1-6; TRBD1 is a possible D gene (6 bases). V lost 2 bases to trimming and J lost 10 bases, with 15 bases between them. CDR1 and CDR2 (germline): MDHEN, SYDVKM. The CDR3 consists of 15 residues. The CDR3 here is CASSLQPGVESPLHF. The CDR3 coding sequence is TGTGCCAGCAGTTTACAGCCAGGGGTAGAATCACCCCTCCACTTT.

The chain recombines TRBV28 with TRBJ1-5; perhaps TRBD1 as D (5 bases). Trimming left V 3 bases short and J 3 bases short, with 15 bases between. Germline lookup yields CDR1 MDHEN and CDR2 SYDVKM. This CDR3 is built from 16 residues. The CDR3 DNA sequence: TGTGCCAGCAGTTTCTCTCGGGGCGCCGACAATCAGCCCCAGCATTTT. This sequence encodes CASSFSRGADNQPQHF.

The chain recombines TRBV5-4 with TRBJ2-5; D not resolved. The ends were cut back, 4 bases at V and 4 bases at J, with 14 bases in the middle. The CDR3 has 14 residues. The V gene's germline CDR1 is SGHNT and CDR2 YYREEE (reference sequence). This chain's CDR3 is CASSPASSGETQYF. In DNA, the CDR3 is TGTGCCAGCAGCCCGGCCTCTTCCGGAGAGACCCAGTACTTC.

This chain connects TRBV6-6 to TRBJ2-7, with 7 bases aligning to TRBD2. This CDR3 is 13 amino acids long. Germline V gene lookup returns CDR1 MNHNY and CDR2 SVGAGI (reference sequence). The J segment lost 2 bases and the V segment lost 10 bases, leaving 8 bases of the junction unmatched. The CDR3 region has the DNA TGTGCCATCGGACTCCGGGAGGCCTACGAGCAGTACTTC. Protein sequence: CAIGLREAYEQYF.

This clone appeared a few times. The V call is TRBV4-2, the J call TRBJ2-6, with D unresolved. The CDR3 loop spans 13 amino acids. CDR1 LGHNA and CDR2 YNFKEQ come from the germline V gene. V was pared by 6 bases and J by 19 bases, with 22 bases between. The CDR3 loop is CASSPRVPPTSTF. The CDR3 DNA follows: TGTGCCAGCAGTCCAAGAGTCCCTCCAACGTCCACTTTC.

The V call is TRBV7-2, the J call TRBJ2-5; D ambiguous. CDR3 length: 12 amino acids. V was pared by 6 bases and J by 4 bases, with 9 bases between. CDR1 SGHTA and CDR2 FQGNSA come from the germline V gene. CDR3 residues: CASSFRVETQYF. The DNA for the CDR3 is TGTGCCAGCAGTTTTAGGGTAGAGACCCAGTACTTC.

This chain uses TRBV3-1 (or the pseudogene TRBV3-2) with TRBJ2-7, with 8 bases that match TRBD2. Germline V gives CDR1 LGHDT, CDR2 YNNKEL (reference sequence). V shed 1 base and J 4 bases; nucleotides not matched to a gene: 6. This CDR3 has 15 amino acids. Here the CDR3 DNA reads TGTGCCAGCAGCCAAGGGCAAGCGGGAGCGTACGAGCAGTACTTC. Translating it yields CASSQGQAGAYEQYF.

The gene calls are TRBV2 and TRBJ1-5; unclear D gene. With 7 bases removed from V and 0 bases from J, the gap between germline ends came to 10 bases. Germline-derived CDR1 and CDR2 are SNHLY and FYNNEI. CDR3 length equals 14 residues. CDR3 DNA: TGTGCCAGCAACGTGGACGGTAGCAATCAGCCCCAGCATTTT. Its protein is CASNVDGSNQPQHF.

The J gene is TRBJ2-3, the V gene TRBV19; D possibly corresponds to TRBD1 (5 bases). This CDR3 spans 14 amino acids. V dropped 3 bases and J dropped 4 bases, with 11 bases sitting between them. Germline V gives CDR1 LNHDA, CDR2 SQIVND (reference sequence). CDR3 in amino acids: CASSIGARSDTQYF. CDR3 nucleotide sequence: TGTGCCAGTAGTATTGGGGCCAGGTCAGATACGCAGTATTTT. Full variable domain (rest looked up from reference TRBV19 and TRBJ2-3): DGGITQSPKYLFRKEGQNVTLSCEQNLNHDAMYWYRQDPGQGLRLIYYSQIVNDFQKGDIAEGYSVSREKKESFPLTVTSAQKNPTAFYLCASSIGARSDTQYFGPGTRLTVL.

The CDR3 spells CASSFDQGDTEAFF. The DNA for the CDR3 is TGTGCCAGCAGCTTCGACCAGGGGGACACTGAAGCTTTCTTT. The rearrangement joins TRBV11-1 to TRBJ1-1; TRBD1 matches at 7 bases. V lost 3 bases, J lost 3 bases, and 4 bases stayed unmatched. This CDR3 is built from 14 residues. From germline, CDR1 is SGHAT and CDR2 FQDESV (reference sequence).

V and J are TRBV30 and TRBJ1-2; D is uncertain. CDR3 length equals 14 residues. The germline V gene encodes CDR1 GTSNPN and CDR2 SVGIG (reference sequence). Between the trimmed V and J ends, which lost 4 bases and 6 bases, there was a span of 18 bases. This CDR3 is CAWTSGPLDDGYTF. DNA of the CDR3: TGTGCCTGGACCTCTGGGCCCTTGGATGATGGCTACACCTTC.

The chain carries TRBV5-1 and TRBJ2-1; 13 bases map to TRBD2. J gave up 9 bases and V 4 bases, and 7 bases lay outside the gene matches. Looked up from germline, CDR1 is SGHRS and CDR2 is YFSETQ. The CDR3 is made up of 15 amino acids. The CDR3 DNA reads as TGCGCCAGCAGCCCCGGACTAGCGGGAGCGGGTGAGCAGTTCTTC. The encoded protein is CASSPGLAGAGEQFF.

V and J are TRBV10-3 and TRBJ1-5; 11 bases fit TRBD1. The V and J ends lost 10 bases and 5 bases, in that order; junction bases with no gene match: 13. Germline V gives CDR1 ENHRY, CDR2 SYGVKD. The length of the CDR3 is 16 residues. CDR3 in DNA: TGTGCCACCAGCCCTAGGACAGGGGGCTGGGATCAGCCCCAGCATTTT. Amino acid sequence: CATSPRTGGWDQPQHF.

The CDR3, as DNA: TGTGCCAGCAGCCTCGGGGACAGGGGAGGCACCGGGGAGCTGTTTTTT. Amino acids: CASSLGDRGGTGELFF. This chain links TRBV7-8 with TRBJ2-2; TRBD1 aligns across 10 bases. V lost 5 bases to trimming and J lost 4 bases; unmatched junction nucleotides: 7. The CDR3 contains 16 residues. Germline loops: CDR1 SGHVS, CDR2 FQNEAQ.

The CDR3, as DNA: TGTGCCAGCAGCCTGAGGGGCCGGAGCGAGCAGTACTTC. Encoded protein: CASSLRGRSEQYF. The chain recombines TRBV11-2 with TRBJ2-7; the D gene could be TRBD1 or TRBD2 (5 bases each). The CDR3 is 13 amino acids. The V and J ends lost 5 bases and 6 bases respectively, with 14 bases between them. CDR1 is SGHAT, CDR2 FQNNGV, per germline.